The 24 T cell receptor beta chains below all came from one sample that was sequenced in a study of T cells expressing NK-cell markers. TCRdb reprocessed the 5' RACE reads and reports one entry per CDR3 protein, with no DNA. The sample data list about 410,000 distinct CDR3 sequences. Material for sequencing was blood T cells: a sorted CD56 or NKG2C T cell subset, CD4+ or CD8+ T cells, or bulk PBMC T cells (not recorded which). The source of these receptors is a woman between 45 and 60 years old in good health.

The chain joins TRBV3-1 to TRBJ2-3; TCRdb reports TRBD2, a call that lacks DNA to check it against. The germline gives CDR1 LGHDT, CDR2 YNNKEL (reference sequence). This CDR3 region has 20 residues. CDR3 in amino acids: CASSQGGWTSGSESTDTQYF.

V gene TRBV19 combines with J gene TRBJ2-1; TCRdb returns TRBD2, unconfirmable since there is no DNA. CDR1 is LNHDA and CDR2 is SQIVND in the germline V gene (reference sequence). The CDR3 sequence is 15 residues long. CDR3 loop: CASSIGSGGDNEQFF.

CDR3 region: CASRYGTPGGYQETQYF. The chain has TRBV6-5 and TRBJ2-5; TCRdb indicates TRBD2, and absent DNA this call remains unverified. CDR3 length: 17 amino acids. CDR1 and CDR2 from the germline V gene are MNHEY and SVGAGI.

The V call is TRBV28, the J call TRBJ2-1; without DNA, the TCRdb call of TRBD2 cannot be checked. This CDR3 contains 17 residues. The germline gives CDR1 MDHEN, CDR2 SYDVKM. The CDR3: CASSFLAGGGDYNEQFF.

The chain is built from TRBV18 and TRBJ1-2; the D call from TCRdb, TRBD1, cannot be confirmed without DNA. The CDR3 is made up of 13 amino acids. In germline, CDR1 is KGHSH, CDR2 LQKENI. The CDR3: CASSPDRGDGYTF.

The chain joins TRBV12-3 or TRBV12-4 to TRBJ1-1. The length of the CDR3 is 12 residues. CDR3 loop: CAIQFVNTEAFF.

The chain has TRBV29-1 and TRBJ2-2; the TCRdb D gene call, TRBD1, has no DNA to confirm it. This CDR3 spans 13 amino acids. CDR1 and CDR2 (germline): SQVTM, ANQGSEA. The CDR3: CSVYQGVTGELFF.

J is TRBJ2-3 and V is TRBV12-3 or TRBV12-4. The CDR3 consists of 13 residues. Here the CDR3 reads CASSRASTDTQYF.

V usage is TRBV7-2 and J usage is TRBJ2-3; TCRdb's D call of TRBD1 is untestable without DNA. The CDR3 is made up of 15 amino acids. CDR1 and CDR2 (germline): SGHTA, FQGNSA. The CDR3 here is CASSPYPVGTDTQYF.

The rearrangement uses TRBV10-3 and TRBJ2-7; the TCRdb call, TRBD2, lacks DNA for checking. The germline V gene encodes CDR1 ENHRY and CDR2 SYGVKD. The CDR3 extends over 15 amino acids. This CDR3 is CASARGVTANYEQYF.

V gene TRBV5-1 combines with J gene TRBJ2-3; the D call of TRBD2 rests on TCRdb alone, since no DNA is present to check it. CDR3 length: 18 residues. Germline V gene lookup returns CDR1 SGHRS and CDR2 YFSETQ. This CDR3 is CASSVRGLKREWTDTQYF.

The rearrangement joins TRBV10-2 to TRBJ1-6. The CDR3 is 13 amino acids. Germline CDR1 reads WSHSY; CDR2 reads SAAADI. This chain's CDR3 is CASTWGGDSPLHF.

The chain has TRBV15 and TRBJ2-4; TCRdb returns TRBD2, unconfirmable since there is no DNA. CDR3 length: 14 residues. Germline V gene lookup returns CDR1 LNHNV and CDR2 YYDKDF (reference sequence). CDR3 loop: CATGTAEGGNIQYF. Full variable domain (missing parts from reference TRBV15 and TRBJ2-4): DAMVIQNPRYQVTQFGKPVTLSCSQTLNHNVMYWYQQKSSQAPKLLFHYYDKDFNNEADTPDNFQSRRPNTSFCFLDIRSPGLGDTAMYLCATGTAEGGNIQYFGAGTRLSVL.

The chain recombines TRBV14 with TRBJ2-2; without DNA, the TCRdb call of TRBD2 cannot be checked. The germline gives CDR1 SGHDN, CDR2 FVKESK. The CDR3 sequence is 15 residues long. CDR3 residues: CASSQILAGTGELFF.

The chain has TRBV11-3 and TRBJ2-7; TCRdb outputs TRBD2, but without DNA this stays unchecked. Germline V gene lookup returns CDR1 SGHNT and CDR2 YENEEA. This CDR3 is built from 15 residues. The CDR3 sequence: CASSLGGLVPYEQYF.

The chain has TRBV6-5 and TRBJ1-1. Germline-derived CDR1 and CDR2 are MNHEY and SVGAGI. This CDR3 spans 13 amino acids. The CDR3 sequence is CASSYSISTEAFF.

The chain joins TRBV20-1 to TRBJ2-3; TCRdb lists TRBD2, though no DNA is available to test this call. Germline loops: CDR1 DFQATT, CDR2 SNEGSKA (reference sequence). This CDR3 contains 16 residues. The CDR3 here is CSATPWGEGRTDTQYF.

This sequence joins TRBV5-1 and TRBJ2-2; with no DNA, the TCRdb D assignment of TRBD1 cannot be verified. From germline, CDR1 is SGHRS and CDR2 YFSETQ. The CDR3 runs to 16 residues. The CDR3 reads CASSYSGTPTTGELFF.

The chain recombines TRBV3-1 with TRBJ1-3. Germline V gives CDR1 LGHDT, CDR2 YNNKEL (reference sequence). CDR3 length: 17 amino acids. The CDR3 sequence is CASSQVPIGISGNTIYF. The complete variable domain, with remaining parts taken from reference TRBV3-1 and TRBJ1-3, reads DTAVSQTPKYLVTQMGNDKSIKCEQNLGHDTMYWYKQDSKKFLKIMFSYNNKELIINETVPNRFSPKSPDKAHLNLHINSLELGDSAVYFCASSQVPIGISGNTIYFGEGSWLTVV.

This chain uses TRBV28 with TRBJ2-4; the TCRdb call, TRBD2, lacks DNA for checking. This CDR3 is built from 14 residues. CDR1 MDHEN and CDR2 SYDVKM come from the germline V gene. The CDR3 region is CATQWREGGYIQYF.

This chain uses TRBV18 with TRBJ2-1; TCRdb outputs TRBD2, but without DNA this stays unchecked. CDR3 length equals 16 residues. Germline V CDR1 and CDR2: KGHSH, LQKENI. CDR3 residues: CASSLPLAALRNEQFF.

The CDR3 sequence is CATSRGGLGGNYGYTF. The V call is TRBV15, the J call TRBJ1-2. The CDR3 is 16 residues long. Germline V gives CDR1 LNHNV, CDR2 YYDKDF (reference sequence).

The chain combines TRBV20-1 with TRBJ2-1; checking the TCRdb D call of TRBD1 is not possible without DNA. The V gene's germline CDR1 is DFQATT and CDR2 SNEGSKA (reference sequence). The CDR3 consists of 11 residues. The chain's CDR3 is CSARQGEREFF.

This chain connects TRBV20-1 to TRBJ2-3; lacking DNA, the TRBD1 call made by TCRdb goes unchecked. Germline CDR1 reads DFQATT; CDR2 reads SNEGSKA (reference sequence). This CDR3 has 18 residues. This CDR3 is CSASWASGGGPSTDTQYF.